These 5 T cell receptor beta chains were sequenced from one sample in a study of shared clonotypes between healthy human individuals. Produced via immunoSEQ multiplex PCR; TCRdb's table is partial and in-frame only. The table shows 150,000 to 200,000 clones, with 65% to 80% occurring only once. The specimen was memory CD4+ T cells sorted from blood. Subset of the sample: CD45RA-negative fraction. The receptor source for this set is a man aged 30 to 39 in good health.

This clone was counted a few times. The CDR3: CASNPGGGNTGELFF. The CDR3 DNA follows: TGCGCCAGCAACCCGGGGGGGGGAAACACCGGGGAGCTGTTTTTT. The rearrangement links TRBV5-1 to TRBJ2-2, with TRBD2 identical over 8 bases. V lost 6 bases and J lost 2; bases outside the gene matches: 6. CDR3 length: 15 residues. Germline V CDR1 and CDR2: SGHRS, YFSETQ.

The chain employs TRBV4-3 and TRBJ2-7, with 8 nucleotides matching TRBD1. The V gene's germline CDR1 is LGHNA and CDR2 YSLEER. Germline trimming cut 3 bases from V and 3 bases from J; bases unmatched to any gene: 7. The CDR3 runs 15 residues. CDR3 sequence reads: CASSHLDRGDYEQYF. The CDR3 nucleotides are TGCGCCAGCAGCCACTTAGACAGGGGAGACTACGAGCAGTACTTC.

This chain uses TRBV6-6 with TRBJ1-1, with D unclear. The CDR3 has 13 amino acids. Germline V gene sequence: CDR1 MNHNY, CDR2 SVGAGI (reference sequence). V lost 4 bases to trimming and J lost 1 base, with 7 bases between them. CDR3: CASSSLKNTEAFF. The DNA for the CDR3 is TGTGCCAGCAGTTCGCTAAAGAACACTGAAGCTTTCTTT.

CDR3 sequence: CASSRTSGLYEQYF. The CDR3 nucleotides are TGTGCCAGCAGCCGGACTAGCGGACTATACGAGCAGTACTTC. The chain employs TRBV27 and TRBJ2-7; 10 positions match TRBD2. After removal of 6 bases from V and 4 bases from J, the junction contained 6 bases not matched to a gene. Germline CDR1 MNHEY, CDR2 SMNVEV (reference sequence). The CDR3 is made up of 14 amino acids.

The V gene is TRBV15, the J gene TRBJ2-7, with 8 nucleotides matching TRBD1. The CDR3 sequence is 16 residues long. Germline-derived CDR1 and CDR2 are LNHNV and YYDKDF (reference sequence). V lost 0 bases, J lost 3 bases, and 7 bases stayed unmatched. CDR3 coding DNA: TGTGCCACCAGCAGAGAGCGGTTTGGACAGGGCTACGAGCAGTACTTC. It codes for CATSRERFGQGYEQYF. The entire variable domain, with the rest obtained from reference TRBV15 and TRBJ2-7, is as follows: DAMVIQNPRYQVTQFGKPVTLSCSQTLNHNVMYWYQQKSSQAPKLLFHYYDKDFNNEADTPDNFQSRRPNTSFCFLDIRSPGLGDTAMYLCATSRERFGQGYEQYFGPGTRLTVT.